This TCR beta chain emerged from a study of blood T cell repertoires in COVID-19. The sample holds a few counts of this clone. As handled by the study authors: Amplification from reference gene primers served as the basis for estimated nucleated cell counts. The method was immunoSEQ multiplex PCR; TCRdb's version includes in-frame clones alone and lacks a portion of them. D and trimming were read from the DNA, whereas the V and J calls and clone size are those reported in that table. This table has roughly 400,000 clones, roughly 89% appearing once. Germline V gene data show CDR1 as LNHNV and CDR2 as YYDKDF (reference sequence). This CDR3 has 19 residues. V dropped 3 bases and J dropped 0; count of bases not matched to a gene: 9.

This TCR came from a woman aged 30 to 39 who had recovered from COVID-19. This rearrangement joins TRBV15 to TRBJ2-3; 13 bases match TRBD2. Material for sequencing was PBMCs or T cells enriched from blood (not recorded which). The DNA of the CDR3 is TGTGCCACCAGCAGGTGGGGACTAGCGGGAAGTACTAGCACAGATACGCAGTATTTT. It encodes CATSRWGLAGSTSTDTQYF.